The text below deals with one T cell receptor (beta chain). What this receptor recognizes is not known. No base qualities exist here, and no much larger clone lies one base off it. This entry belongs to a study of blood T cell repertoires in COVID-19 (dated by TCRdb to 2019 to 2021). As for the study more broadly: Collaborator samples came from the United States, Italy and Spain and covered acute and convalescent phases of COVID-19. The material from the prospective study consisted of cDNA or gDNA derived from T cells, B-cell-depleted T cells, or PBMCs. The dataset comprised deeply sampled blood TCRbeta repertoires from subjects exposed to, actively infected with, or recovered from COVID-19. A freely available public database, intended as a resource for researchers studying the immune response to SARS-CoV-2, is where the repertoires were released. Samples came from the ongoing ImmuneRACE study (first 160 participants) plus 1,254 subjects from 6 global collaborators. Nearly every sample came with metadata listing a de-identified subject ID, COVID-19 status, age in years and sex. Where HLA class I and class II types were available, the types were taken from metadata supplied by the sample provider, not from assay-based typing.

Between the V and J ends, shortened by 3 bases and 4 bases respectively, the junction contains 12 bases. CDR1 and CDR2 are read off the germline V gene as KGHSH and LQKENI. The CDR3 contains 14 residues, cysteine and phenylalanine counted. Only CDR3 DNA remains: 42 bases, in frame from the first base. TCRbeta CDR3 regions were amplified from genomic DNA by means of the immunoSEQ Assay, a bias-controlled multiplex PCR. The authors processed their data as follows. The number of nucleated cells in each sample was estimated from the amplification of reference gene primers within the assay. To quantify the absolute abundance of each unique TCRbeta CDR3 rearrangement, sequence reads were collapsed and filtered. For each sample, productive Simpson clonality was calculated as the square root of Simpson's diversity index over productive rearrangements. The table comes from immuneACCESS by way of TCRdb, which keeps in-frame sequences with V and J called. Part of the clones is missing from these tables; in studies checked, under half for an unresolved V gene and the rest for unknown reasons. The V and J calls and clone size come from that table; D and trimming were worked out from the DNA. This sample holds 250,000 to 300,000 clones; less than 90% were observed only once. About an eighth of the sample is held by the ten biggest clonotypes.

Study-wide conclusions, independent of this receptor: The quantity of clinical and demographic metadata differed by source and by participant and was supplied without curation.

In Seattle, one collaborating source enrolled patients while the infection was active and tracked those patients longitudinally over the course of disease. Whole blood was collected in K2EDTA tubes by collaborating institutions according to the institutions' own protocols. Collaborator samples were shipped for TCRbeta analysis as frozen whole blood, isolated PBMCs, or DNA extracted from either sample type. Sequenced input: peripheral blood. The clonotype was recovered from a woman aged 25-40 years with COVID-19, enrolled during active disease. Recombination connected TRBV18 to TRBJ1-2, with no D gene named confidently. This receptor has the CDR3 CASSPPNTIYGYTF. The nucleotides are TGTGCCAGCTCACCGCCAAACACCATCTATGGCTACACCTTC.